Below, 24 T cell receptor beta chains from the same sample are listed, as sequenced in a study of siplizumab effects on memory and regulatory T cells. The repertoire was sequenced with immunoSEQ multiplex PCR; TCRdb's copy has only in-frame clones and lacks some. The sample records roughly 100,000 clones, 93% being singletons. The sequenced material came from CD8+ T cells sorted from blood. The receptors were sampled from a human donor in good health.

The chain joins TRBV18 to TRBJ2-1; no clear D gene. Germline CDR1 KGHSH, CDR2 LQKENI. CDR3 length: 12 amino acids. V was shortened by 6 bases and J by 6 bases, with 9 bases between the two germline ends. CDR3 loop: CASSPVGNEQFF. CDR3 DNA sequence: TGTGCCAGCTCCCCCGTCGGCAATGAGCAGTTCTTC.

CDR3 loop: CASSPGPGASGELFF. The CDR3 bases are TGTGCCAGCAGCCCAGGGCCGGGGGCTTCCGGGGAGCTGTTTTTT. The V and J genes are TRBV13 and TRBJ2-2; D may be TRBD1 or TRBD2 (6 bases each). The CDR3 length is 15 residues. The V and J ends lost 5 bases and 6 bases respectively, with 16 bases between them. CDR1 is PRHDT, CDR2 FYEKMQ, per germline (reference sequence).

The CDR3 protein is CASQDSGNTIYF. For the CDR3, the DNA is TGTGCCAGTCAGGATTCTGGAAACACCATATATTTT. The chain links TRBV7-9 to TRBJ1-3, with unresolved D. V gave up 9 bases and J gave up 1 base, with 7 bases separating them. Germline V gene data show CDR1 as SEHNR and CDR2 as FQNEAQ (reference sequence). This CDR3 contains 12 residues.

In nucleotides, the CDR3 is TGTGCCAGCAGTTTAGGCGGCCGGGACAGCTCCTACGAGCAGTACTTC. Protein product: CASSLGGRDSSYEQYF. This chain connects TRBV27 to TRBJ2-7, with TRBD1 matching over 7 bases. The V gene's germline CDR1 is MNHEY and CDR2 SMNVEV (reference sequence). This CDR3 has 16 amino acids. J gave up 0 bases and V 2 bases, and 7 bases lay outside the gene matches.

The genes are TRBV7-9 and TRBJ2-7; D remains unclear. Trimming cost V 5 bases and J 2 bases, with 7 bases left between them. The length of the CDR3 is 12 residues. Germline CDR1 SEHNR, CDR2 FQNEAQ (reference sequence). DNA for the CDR3: TGTGCCAGCAGCCTTTTGGCCTACGAGCAGTACTTC. This translates into CASSLLAYEQYF.

This chain connects TRBV7-6 to TRBJ2-7; TRBD1 is a possible D gene (6 bases). The CDR3 contains 15 residues. V lost 1 base and J lost 3, with 13 bases in between. Germline CDR1 reads SGHVS; CDR2 reads FNYEAQ. In nucleotides, the CDR3 is TGTGCCAGCAGCTTAGAAGGACAGCCATACTACGAGCAGTACTTC. This translates into CASSLEGQPYYEQYF.

This chain links TRBV7-9 with TRBJ1-2; no definite D call. The CDR3 extends over 13 amino acids. With 5 bases removed from V and 4 bases from J, the gap between germline ends came to 11 bases. Germline assignment: CDR1 SEHNR and CDR2 FQNEAQ (reference sequence). The CDR3 region has the DNA TGTGCCAGCAGCCACGGGGAAACCTATGGCTACACCTTC. Its translation: CASSHGETYGYTF.

The chain uses TRBV6-1 and TRBJ2-7, with D possibly being TRBD1 or TRBD2 (5 bases each). Trimming took 6 bases from V and 1 from J, leaving 7 bases between them. Germline assignment: CDR1 MNHNS and CDR2 SASEGT. The CDR3 runs 12 residues. CDR3 in DNA: TGTGCCAGCAGCGAGGGGTCCTACGAGCAGTACTTC. Its protein product is CASSEGSYEQYF.

The gene calls are TRBV11-2 and TRBJ2-7, with D hard to call. CDR1 is SGHAT, CDR2 FQNNGV, per germline. The V gene lost 0 bases and the J gene lost 5 bases, with 17 bases spanning the gap. The CDR3 sequence is 16 residues long. The CDR3 sequence: CASSLDHETLRDEQYF. The CDR3 DNA is TGTGCCAGCAGCTTAGATCACGAGACACTAAGGGACGAGCAGTACTTC.

The rearrangement links TRBV27 to TRBJ2-7; 8 nucleotides align to TRBD2. Germline trimming cut 2 bases from V and 2 bases from J; bases unmatched to any gene: 5. The germline gives CDR1 MNHEY, CDR2 SMNVEV (reference sequence). The length of the CDR3 is 15 residues. In DNA form, the CDR3 reads TGTGCCAGCAGTTTAATGGGCGGGGGGCCCTACGAGCAGTACTTC. Translating it yields CASSLMGGGPYEQYF.

As DNA, the CDR3 is TGCAGCGGCGGACAGGCCGGACTAGATGAGCAGTTCTTC. It is translated as CSGGQAGLDEQFF. The chain links TRBV29-1 to TRBJ2-1; D might be TRBD1 or TRBD2, each matching 7 bases. The CDR3 is 13 amino acids. CDR1 and CDR2 from the germline V gene are SQVTM and ANQGSEA. Trimming took off 7 bases at V and 8 bases at J, with 18 bases between the two ends.

The V gene is TRBV11-2, the J gene TRBJ1-1; maybe TRBD1 (5 bases). The CDR3 has 14 amino acids. Looked up from germline, CDR1 is SGHAT and CDR2 is FQNNGV. Trimming stripped 5 bases from V and 1 base from J, with 11 bases between. CDR3 DNA sequence: TGTGCCAGCAGCCACTTGACAGAGAACACTGAAGCTTTCTTT. Translating it yields CASSHLTENTEAFF.

This clone was seen a single time. The gene calls are TRBV9 and TRBJ2-1, with D unresolved. Germline CDR1 SGDLS, CDR2 YYNGEE. This CDR3 has 14 residues. Trimming removed 3 bases from V and 4 bases from J, with 11 bases in between. The CDR3, as DNA: TGTGCCAGCAGCGGCCAGGACGATTACAATGAGCAGTTCTTC. It codes for CASSGQDDYNEQFF.

The chain has TRBV9 and TRBJ2-1; 10 nucleotides line up with TRBD2. Germline values: CDR1 SGDLS, CDR2 YYNGEE. The CDR3 runs to 16 residues. With 2 bases clipped from V and 4 bases from J, the junction kept 6 bases outside the gene matches. CDR3 DNA: TGTGCCAGCAGCGTGGGTGGGACTAGCGAATACAATGAGCAGTTCTTC. Translated, it gives CASSVGGTSEYNEQFF.

The V gene is TRBV6-4, the J gene TRBJ2-2; the D is unclear. There are 13 residues in the CDR3. CDR1 is MRHNA, CDR2 SNTAGT, per germline. V was trimmed by 3 bases and J by 5 bases, leaving 7 bases between them. CDR3 residues: CASSEGETGELFF. CDR3 DNA sequence: TGTGCCAGCAGTGAGGGTGAAACCGGGGAGCTGTTTTTT.

The CDR3 loop reads CASSFYVLSGANVLTF. CDR3 nucleotides: TGTGCCAGCAGCTTTTACGTACTCTCTGGGGCCAACGTCCTGACTTTC. The V call is TRBV5-5, the J call TRBJ2-6; no definite D call. Germline CDR1 reads SGHKS; CDR2 reads YYEKEE (reference sequence). With 2 bases removed from V and 0 bases from J, the gap between germline ends came to 9 bases. The CDR3 extends over 16 amino acids.

This clone showed up just once. The chain joins TRBV16 to TRBJ2-3, with a possible D match to TRBD2 (6 bases). This CDR3 contains 15 residues. Trimming removed 4 bases from V and 1 base from J, with 12 bases in between. Germline V gene lookup returns CDR1 KGHSY and CDR2 FQNENV. CDR3 in DNA: TGTGCCAGCAGCCCCCGGGAGTACCGCACAGATACGCAGTATTTT. Encoded protein: CASSPREYRTDTQYF.

This clone was recorded once. The J gene is TRBJ1-1, the V gene TRBV10-1; no firm D call. This CDR3 is 12 amino acids long. Between the trimmed V and J ends, which lost 3 bases and 0 bases, there was a span of 2 bases. Germline CDR1 and CDR2: WNHNN and SYGVQD (reference sequence). CDR3 in DNA: TGCGCCAGCAGTGACGTGAACACTGAAGCTTTCTTT. This codes for CASSDVNTEAFF.

CDR3 sequence (DNA): TGCAGCGTTGAAGATTTCCAGAAGGGAAACTACGAGCAGTACTTC. Translating it yields CSVEDFQKGNYEQYF. The chain combines TRBV29-1 with TRBJ2-7; D is unresolved. This CDR3 has 15 residues. CDR1 is SQVTM, CDR2 ANQGSEA, per germline. V dropped 0 bases and J dropped 3 bases, with 15 bases sitting between them.

The genes are TRBV9 and TRBJ2-7; D call uncertain. The germline V and J ends were trimmed by 0 bases and 5 bases, with 9 bases remaining between them. CDR1 and CDR2 (germline): SGDLS, YYNGEE. The CDR3 loop spans 13 amino acids. CDR3 in amino acids: CASSVGLPDEQYF. The CDR3 bases are TGTGCCAGCAGCGTAGGACTCCCCGACGAGCAGTACTTC.

This chain connects TRBV10-1 to TRBJ2-3; D is perhaps TRBD1 or TRBD2 (5 bases each). V gave up 3 bases and J gave up 2 bases, with 12 bases separating them. The germline V gene encodes CDR1 WNHNN and CDR2 SYGVQD (reference sequence). The CDR3 spans 15 residues. The CDR3 DNA follows: TGCGCCAGCAGTGACGTGGGGGACCACACAGATACGCAGTATTTT. It codes for CASSDVGDHTDTQYF.

This sequence joins TRBV7-9 and TRBJ1-5; TRBD1 might be the D (6 bases). The CDR3 is made up of 15 amino acids. Germline V CDR1 and CDR2: SEHNR, FQNEAQ (reference sequence). The V and J ends lost 4 bases and 0 bases respectively, with 10 bases between them. The CDR3 loop reads CASSSDSYSNQPQHF. DNA for the CDR3: TGTGCCAGCAGCTCGGACAGTTATAGCAATCAGCCCCAGCATTTT. Drawing the rest from reference TRBV7-9 and TRBJ1-5, the complete variable domain is DTGVSQNPRHKITKRGQNVTFRCDPISEHNRLYWYRQTLGQGPEFLTYFQNEAQLEKSRLLSDRFSAERPKGSFSTLEIQRTEQGDSAMYLCASSSDSYSNQPQHFGDGTRLSIL.

The chain has TRBV27 and TRBJ1-2, with 8 bases aligning to TRBD1. Losses at the gene ends were 8 bases for V and 5 bases for J; bases not matched to a gene: 10. Germline CDR1 MNHEY, CDR2 SMNVEV (reference sequence). CDR3 length: 14 residues. The CDR3 region is CASGPGGVRYGYTF. Here the CDR3 DNA reads TGTGCCAGCGGACCAGGGGGCGTTCGATATGGCTACACCTTC.

CDR3: CASSPRQGSQYF. In DNA form, the CDR3 reads TGTGCCAGCAGCCCGAGACAGGGCAGTCAGTACTTC. The chain recombines TRBV7-9 with TRBJ2-7, with 7 bases aligning to TRBD1. In germline, CDR1 is SEHNR, CDR2 FQNEAQ (reference sequence). V lost 5 bases to trimming and J lost 10 bases; unmatched junction nucleotides: 8. The CDR3 is 12 amino acids.